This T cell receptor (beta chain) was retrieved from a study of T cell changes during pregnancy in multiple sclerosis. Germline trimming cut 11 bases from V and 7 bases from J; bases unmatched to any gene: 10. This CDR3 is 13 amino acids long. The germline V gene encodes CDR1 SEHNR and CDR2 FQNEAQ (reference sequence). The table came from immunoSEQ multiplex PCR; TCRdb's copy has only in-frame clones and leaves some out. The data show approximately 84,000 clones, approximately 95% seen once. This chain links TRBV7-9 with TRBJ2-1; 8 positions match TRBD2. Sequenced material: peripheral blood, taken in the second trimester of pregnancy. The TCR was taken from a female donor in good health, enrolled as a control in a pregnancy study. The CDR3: CAFFFSGVNEQFF. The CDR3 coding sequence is TGTGCCTTTTTTTTTAGCGGGGTGAATGAGCAGTTCTTC. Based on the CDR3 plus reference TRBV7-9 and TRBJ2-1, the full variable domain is DTGVSQNPRHKITKRGQNVTFRCDPISEHNRLYWYRQTLGQGPEFLTYFQNEAQLEKSRLLSDRFSAERPKGSFSTLEIQRTEQGDSAMYLCAFFFSGVNEQFFGPGTRLTVL.